This T cell receptor beta chain was found in a study of human T cells and chemical hapten exposure. TCRdb processed the RACE reads anew with MiXCR; each CDR3 protein has one entry. The table lists more than 85,000 distinct CDR3 sequences, about 8% of them singletons. Time point in this sample: pre-sensitization, week 0. Treatment here: therapeutic diphenylcyclopropenone sensitization with weekly scalp DPC. This clonotype was observed at least ten times. Germline lookup yields CDR1 LGHNA and CDR2 YSLEER. With 0 bases removed from V and 6 bases from J, the gap between germline ends came to 18 bases. The CDR3 covers 17 residues.

The chain couples TRBV4-3 to TRBJ1-5; D ambiguous. The source was whole blood, collected in connection with sensitization to the hapten diphenylcyclopropenone (DPC). The sequence was obtained from a man aged 35 to 55 with alopecia areata. Some clones in this sample may be carry-over from other donors' samples. CDR3 coding DNA: TGCGCCAGCAGCCAAGATATCTGGGCCCTCGGAGGTCAGCCCCAGCATTTT. This gives the protein CASSQDIWALGGQPQHF.